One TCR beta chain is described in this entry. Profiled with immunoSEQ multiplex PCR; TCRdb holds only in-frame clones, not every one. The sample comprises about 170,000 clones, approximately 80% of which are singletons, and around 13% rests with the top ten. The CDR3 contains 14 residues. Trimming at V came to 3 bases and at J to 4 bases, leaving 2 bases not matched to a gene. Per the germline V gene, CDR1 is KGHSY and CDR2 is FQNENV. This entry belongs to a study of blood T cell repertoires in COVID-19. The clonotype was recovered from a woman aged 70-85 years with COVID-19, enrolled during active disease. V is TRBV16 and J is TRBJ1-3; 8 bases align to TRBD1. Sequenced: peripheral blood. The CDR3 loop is CASSQTGAGNTIYF. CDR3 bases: TGTGCCAGCAGCCAGACAGGGGCAGGAAACACCATATATTTT.